The entry below gives a single TCR beta chain sequence along with its context. The entry originates in a study of blood T cell repertoires in COVID-19. Study-level information: The United States, Italy and Spain provided the acute and convalescent COVID-19 samples. Sample material is recorded as cDNA or gDNA derived from T cells, B-cell-depleted T cells, or PBMCs.

Using immunoSEQ multiplex PCR, the repertoire was profiled, and TCRdb retains in-frame clones only, with some absent. The data contain 150,000 to 200,000 clones, 80% to 90% of them singletons. The trim removed 6 bases at V and 7 bases at J, leaving 9 bases unmatched. There are 15 residues in the CDR3. Per the germline V gene, CDR1 is SEHNR and CDR2 is FQNEAQ (reference sequence). The V call is TRBV7-9, the J call TRBJ1-2; 12 bases match TRBD1. Sequencing was carried out using peripheral blood. The clonotype comes from a man aged 60 to 69 with acute or convalescent COVID-19. In nucleotides, the CDR3 is TGTGCCAGCAGACAACCGGGACAGGGGGCTAGTGGCTACACCTTC. Its translation: CASRQPGQGASGYTF. Supplemented by reference TRBV7-9 and TRBJ1-2, the full variable domain reads DTGVSQNPRHKITKRGQNVTFRCDPISEHNRLYWYRQTLGQGPEFLTYFQNEAQLEKSRLLSDRFSAERPKGSFSTLEIQRTEQGDSAMYLCASRQPGQGASGYTFGSGTRLTVV.